This paragraph covers one T cell receptor beta chain sequence. Its antigen is unidentified. The data originate from a study of T cell responses to AZD1222 COVID-19 vaccine. The CDR3 extends over 16 amino acids. Germline-derived CDR1 and CDR2 are MNHEY and SVGAGI. The junction had 9 bases not matched to a gene; V was cut back by 0 bases and J by 5 bases. Overall study findings and caveats: Spike as a whole was targeted by vaccine-associated CD4 TCRs, dominant at 160-218 and 743-854. Seropositivity was recorded at baseline in only five to seven AZD1222 recipients.

Libraries were prepared by immunoSEQ multiplex PCR; TCRdb keeps only in-frame clonotypes and omits some of them. This table has about 150,000 clones, approximately 90% appearing once. Sequenced material: peripheral blood, taken on day 0 of AZD1222 vaccination. The J gene is TRBJ2-7, the V gene TRBV6-5; TRBD1 agrees at 8 bases. The sequence was collected from an adult in good health. CDR3 in amino acids: CASSYSTGALSNEQYF. CDR3 sequence (DNA): TGTGCCAGCAGTTACTCGACAGGGGCGCTTAGCAACGAGCAGTACTTC.